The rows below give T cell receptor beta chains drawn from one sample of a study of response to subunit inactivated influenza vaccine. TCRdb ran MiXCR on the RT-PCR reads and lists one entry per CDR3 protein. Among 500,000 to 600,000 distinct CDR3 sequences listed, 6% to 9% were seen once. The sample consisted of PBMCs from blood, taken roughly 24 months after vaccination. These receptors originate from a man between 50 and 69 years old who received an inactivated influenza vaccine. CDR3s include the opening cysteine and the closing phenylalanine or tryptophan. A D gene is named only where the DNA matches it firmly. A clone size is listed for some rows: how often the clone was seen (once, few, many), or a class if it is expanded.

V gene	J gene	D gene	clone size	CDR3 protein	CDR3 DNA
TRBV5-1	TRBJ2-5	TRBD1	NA	CASSAGTGFQETQYF	TGCGCCAGCAGCGCTGGGACAGGCTTCCAAGAGACCCAGTACTTC
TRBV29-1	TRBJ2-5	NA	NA	CSVEDPIEAGQDETQYF	TGCAGCGTTGAAGATCCGATTGAGGCAGGGCAGGATGAGACCCAGTACTTC
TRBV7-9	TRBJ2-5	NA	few	CASSSRLTRIQETQYF	TGTGCCAGCAGCTCAAGACTTACTAGGATCCAAGAGACCCAGTACTTC
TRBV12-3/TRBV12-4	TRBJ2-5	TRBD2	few	CASSPGAGGEETQYF	TGTGCCAGCAGCCCCGGAGCGGGAGGAGAAGAGACCCAGTACTTC
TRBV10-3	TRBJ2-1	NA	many	CAISEVRGSSNEQFF	TGTGCCATCAGTGAGGTCAGGGGTAGCAGCAATGAGCAGTTCTTC
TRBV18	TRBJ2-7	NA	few	CASSEAAIPRGQYF	TGTGCCAGCTCAGAAGCGGCCATCCCCCGGGGGCAGTACTTC
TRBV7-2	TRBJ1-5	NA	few	CASSLWAVSSNQPQHF	TGTGCCAGCAGCTTATGGGCGGTGTCTAGCAATCAGCCCCAGCATTTT
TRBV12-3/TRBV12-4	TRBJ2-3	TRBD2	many	CASSLGLAGTDTQYF	TGTGCCAGCAGCCTAGGACTAGCTGGCACAGATACGCAGTATTTT
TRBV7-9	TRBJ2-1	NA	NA	CASSLEESGRSYNEQFF	TGTGCCAGCAGCCTAGAAGAGAGCGGCCGCTCCTACAATGAGCAGTTCTTC
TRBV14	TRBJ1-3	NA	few	CASSRIGAGGNTIYF	TGTGCCAGCAGCCGGATTGGAGCGGGAGGAAACACCATATATTTT
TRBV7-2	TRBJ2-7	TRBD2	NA	CASSSGTSRYEQYF	TGTGCCAGCAGCTCCGGGACTAGCCGCTACGAGCAGTACTTC
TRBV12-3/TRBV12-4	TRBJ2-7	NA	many	CASSASSYEQYF	TGTGCCAGCAGTGCAAGCTCCTACGAGCAGTACTTC
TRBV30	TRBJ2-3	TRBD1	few	CAWSVLSRGPDTQYF	TGTGCCTGGAGTGTACTGAGTAGGGGGCCGGATACGCAGTATTTT
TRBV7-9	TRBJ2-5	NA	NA	CASSPWTEQETQYF	TGTGCCAGCAGCCCCTGGACAGAGCAAGAGACCCAGTACTTC
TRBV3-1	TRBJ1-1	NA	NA	CASSQHGYTEAFF	TGTGCCAGCAGCCAACACGGTTACACTGAAGCTTTCTTT
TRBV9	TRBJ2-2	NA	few	CASSVERSNTGELFF	TGTGCCAGCAGCGTAGAACGGAGTAACACCGGGGAGCTGTTTTTT
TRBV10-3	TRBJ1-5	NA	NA	CAISESFSGNQPQHF	TGTGCCATCAGTGAGTCATTTAGCGGCAATCAGCCCCAGCATTTT
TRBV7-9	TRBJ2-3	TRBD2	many	CASSSLAGAFTDTQYF	TGTGCCAGCAGCTCACTAGCGGGGGCCTTCACAGATACGCAGTATTTT
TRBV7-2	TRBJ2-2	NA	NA	CASSPRFYTGELFF	TGTGCCAGCAGCCCCCGCTTTTACACCGGGGAGCTGTTTTTT
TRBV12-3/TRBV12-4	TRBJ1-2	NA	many	CAASRGSGYTF	TGTGCAGCCAGCCGGGGAAGCGGCTACACCTTC
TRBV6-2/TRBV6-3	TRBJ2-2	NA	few	CASSRRQEHGELFF	TGTGCCAGCAGCCGCCGACAGGAGCACGGGGAGCTGTTTTTT
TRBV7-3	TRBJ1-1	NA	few	CASSHGPGSTEAFF	TGTGCCAGCAGCCACGGGCCCGGGAGCACTGAAGCTTTCTTT
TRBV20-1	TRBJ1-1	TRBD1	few	CSARDLDRVNTEAFF	TGCAGTGCTAGAGATTTAGACAGGGTGAACACTGAAGCTTTCTTT
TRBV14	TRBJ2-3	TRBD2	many	CASNLAGGADTQYF	TGTGCCAGCAACCTAGCGGGAGGAGCAGATACGCAGTATTTT
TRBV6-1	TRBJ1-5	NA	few	CASSELGNQPQHF	TGTGCCAGCAGTGAACTCGGTAATCAGCCCCAGCATTTT
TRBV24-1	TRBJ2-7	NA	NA	CATSDFWRRAISYEQYF	TGTGCCACCAGTGATTTCTGGCGACGGGCCATATCCTACGAGCAGTACTTC
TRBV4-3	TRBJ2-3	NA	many	CASSQDSSDTDTQYF	TGCGCCAGCAGCCAAGATTCAAGCGACACAGATACGCAGTATTTT
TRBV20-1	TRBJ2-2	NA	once	CSAAPHGRVAGELFF	TGCAGTGCCGCGCCGCACGGGAGAGTGGCCGGGGAGCTGTTTTTT
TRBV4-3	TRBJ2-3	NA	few	CASSQATLVTDTQYF	TGCGCCAGCAGCCAAGCGACGCTAGTCACAGATACGCAGTATTTT
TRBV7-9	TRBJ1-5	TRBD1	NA	CASSSGQVDFQPQHF	TGTGCCAGCAGCTCCGGACAGGTGGACTTTCAGCCCCAGCATTTT
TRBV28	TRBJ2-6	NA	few	CASMEGPPSGANVLTF	TGTGCCAGCATGGAGGGACCCCCCTCTGGGGCCAACGTCCTGACTTTC
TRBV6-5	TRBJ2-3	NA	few	CASSYDPALRQGLTDTQYF	TGTGCCAGCAGTTACGACCCCGCCCTGCGGCAGGGTCTAACAGATACGCAGTATTTT
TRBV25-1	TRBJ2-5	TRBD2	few	CASSWSHRRLAGGPVQTQYF	TGTGCCAGCAGTTGGTCGCATCGGAGACTAGCGGGGGGCCCTGTACAGACCCAGTACTTC
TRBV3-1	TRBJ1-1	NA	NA	CASSHPRVNTEAFF	TGTGCCAGCAGCCATCCACGGGTGAACACTGAAGCTTTCTTT
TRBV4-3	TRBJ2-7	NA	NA	CASSQDTGGSYEQYF	TGCGCCAGCAGCCAAGATACAGGCGGCTCCTACGAGCAGTACTTC
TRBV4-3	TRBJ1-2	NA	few	CASSQDSRTYGYTF	TGCGCCAGCAGCCAAGATTCGCGAACTTATGGCTACACCTTC
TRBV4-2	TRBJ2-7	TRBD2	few	CASSQDLGTAGGPNEQYF	TGTGCCAGCAGCCAAGATTTAGGGACGGCGGGGGGGCCGAACGAGCAGTACTTC
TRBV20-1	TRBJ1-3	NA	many	CSARYGNTIYF	TGCAGTGCTAGATACGGAAACACCATATATTTT
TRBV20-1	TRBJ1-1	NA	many	CSARSSNTEAFF	TGCAGTGCTAGGTCCAGCAACACTGAAGCTTTCTTT
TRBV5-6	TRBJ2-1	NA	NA	CASSLAVIAAYNEQFF	TGTGCCAGCAGCTTGGCCGTCATAGCGGCCTACAATGAGCAGTTCTTC
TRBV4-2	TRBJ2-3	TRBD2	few	CASSQVHGGAARAQYF	TGTGCCAGCAGCCAAGTCCACGGGGGGGCCGCTCGTGCGCAGTATTTT
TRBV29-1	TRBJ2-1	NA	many	CSVEVWLVLGQFF	TGCAGCGTTGAAGTTTGGCTAGTCCTCGGGCAGTTCTTC
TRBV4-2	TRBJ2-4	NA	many	CASSQDFLRENIQYF	TGTGCCAGCAGCCAAGATTTTCTTAGGGAAAACATTCAGTACTTC
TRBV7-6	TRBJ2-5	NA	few	CASSLGDRQETQYF	TGTGCCAGCAGCTTAGGAGACAGGCAAGAGACCCAGTACTTC
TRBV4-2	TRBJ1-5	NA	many	CASSQRDSSNQPQHF	TGTGCCAGCAGCCAAAGGGATTCAAGCAATCAGCCCCAGCATTTT
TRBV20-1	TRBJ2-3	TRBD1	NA	CSAAKGASTDTQYF	TGCAGTGCGGCGAAGGGGGCAAGCACAGATACGCAGTATTTT
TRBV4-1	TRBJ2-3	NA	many	CASSRTSWDTQYF	TGCGCCAGCAGCCGAACCTCTTGGGATACGCAGTATTTT
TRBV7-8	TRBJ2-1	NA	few	CASSLARGFKEQFF	TGTGCCAGCAGCTTAGCTCGAGGGTTCAAGGAGCAGTTCTTC
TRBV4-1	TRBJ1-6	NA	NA	CASSQENNSPLHF	TGCGCCAGCAGCCAAGAAAATAATTCACCCCTCCACTTT